Below, one T cell receptor beta chain is given with its context. The entry originates in a study of blood T cell repertoires in COVID-19. Authors' data handling: Amplification with reference gene primers provided the estimates of nucleated cell counts. The repertoire was sequenced with immunoSEQ multiplex PCR; TCRdb's copy has only in-frame clones and lacks some. V, J and clone size are those of that table, while D and trimming were read from the DNA. This table holds 100,000 or so clones, roughly 92% found once. Germline V lookup: CDR1 MNHNY, CDR2 SVGAGI (reference sequence). The CDR3 covers 15 residues. Unmatched junction bases numbered 13, after V lost 6 bases and J lost 6 bases.

This clonotype was sampled from a man between 50 and 59 years old with active COVID-19. V usage is TRBV6-6 and J usage is TRBJ2-7; 8 nucleotides align to TRBD2. The source material was peripheral blood. The CDR3 reads CASSPPGGGDSEQYF. The CDR3 DNA follows: TGTGCCAGCAGCCCCCCGGGGGGGGGCGATTCCGAGCAGTACTTC.